The 30 T cell receptor beta chains in this list originate from one sample, sequenced in a study of graft-versus-host responses after intestinal transplantation. These TCRs' antigens remain unknown. The repertoire was sequenced with immunoSEQ multiplex PCR; TCRdb's copy has only in-frame clones and lacks some. Here the sample spans tens of thousands of clones, about 90% being singletons. Specimen: unstimulated CD4+ T cells sorted from spleen or lymph node cells, collected before transplant. All receptors come from a human donor who was the organ donor for an intestinal transplant.

V is TRBV6-5 and J is TRBJ2-1, with 8 bases fitting TRBD2. This CDR3 has 16 amino acids. CDR1 is MNHEY, CDR2 SVGAGI, per germline. Germline trimming cut 6 bases from V and 5 bases from J; bases unmatched to any gene: 12. The CDR3 region is CASSYTSGSLHNEQFF. In DNA, the CDR3 is TGTGCCAGCAGCTACACCAGCGGGAGTTTACACAATGAGCAGTTCTTC.

The chain uses TRBV12-1 and TRBJ1-4; TRBD1 reflects the table's D call only, with no check against the DNA. TRBV12-1 is tagged as a pseudogene. The CDR3 is made up of 16 amino acids. In DNA form, the CDR3 reads TGTGCCAGCAGCCCTCGGACAGTTTCTAGGGGTGAAAAACTGTTTTTT. Translated, it gives CASSPRTVSRGEKLFF.

This sequence joins TRBV7-2 and TRBJ1-1; weak D call: TRBD1 (6 bases). The length of the CDR3 is 13 residues. Trimming left V 5 bases short and J 2 bases short, with 9 bases between. The germline V gene encodes CDR1 SGHTA and CDR2 FQGNSA. CDR3 coding DNA: TGTGCCAGCAGCCCCAGGGGAAACACTGAAGCTTTCTTT. Protein sequence: CASSPRGNTEAFF.

This clone was seen more than once but under ten times. This chain joins TRBV5-1 and TRBJ2-7; the match to TRBD2 covers 9 bases. Germline assignment: CDR1 SGHRS and CDR2 YFSETQ. This CDR3 region has 15 residues. V lost 0 bases, J lost 0 bases, and 1 base stayed unmatched. The CDR3: CASSLGTSVSYEQYF. The CDR3 coding sequence is TGCGCCAGCAGCTTGGGGACTAGCGTCTCCTACGAGCAGTACTTC.

This chain links TRBV21-1 with TRBJ2-3; TRBD2, as called in the table, went unchecked against the DNA. TRBV21-1 is shown as a pseudogene. The CDR3 loop spans 13 amino acids. The CDR3 loop reads CASLRGRGDTQYF. The CDR3 DNA reads as TGTGCCAGCCTACGAGGGAGAGGCGATACGCAGTATTTT.

V usage is TRBV7-2 and J usage is TRBJ2-1, with a weak D call TRBD1 (5 bases). Germline-derived CDR1 and CDR2 are SGHTA and FQGNSA. The CDR3 has 12 amino acids. The germline V and J ends were trimmed by 2 bases and 9 bases, with 8 bases remaining between them. The CDR3 nucleotides are TGTGCCAGCAGCTTAACGACAGTTGAGCAGTTCTTC. Its translation: CASSLTTVEQFF.

The J gene is TRBJ2-2, the V gene TRBV19; 8 bases line up with TRBD1. The CDR3 contains 16 residues. Trimming at V came to 7 bases and at J to 1 base, leaving 8 bases not matched to a gene. Germline values: CDR1 LNHDA, CDR2 SQIVND (reference sequence). CDR3 region: CASTPTGQGNTGELFF. In DNA, the CDR3 is TGTGCCAGTACCCCCACTGGACAGGGGAACACCGGGGAGCTGTTTTTT.

This sequence joins TRBV19 and TRBJ1-5; 8 bases line up with TRBD1. The CDR3 sequence is 16 residues long. With V trimmed by 5 bases and J by 7 bases, 13 bases remained unmatched. Germline V gene data show CDR1 as LNHDA and CDR2 as SQIVND (reference sequence). CDR3 sequence (DNA): TGTGCCAGTAGTTCTCTACAGGGGGTGTTCGGGCAGCCCCAGCATTTT. Translation gives CASSSLQGVFGQPQHF.

J is TRBJ2-5 and V is TRBV29-1; D is possibly TRBD2 (6 bases). This CDR3 has 14 residues. The V end lost 6 bases, the J end lost 4 bases, and 18 bases lay between the germline ends. Germline V gene sequence: CDR1 SQVTM, CDR2 ANQGSEA. CDR3 DNA sequence: TGCAGCGTCAACCCGGTGGTCGGGGGAGAGACCCAGTACTTC. Amino acids: CSVNPVVGGETQYF.

V and J are TRBV10-3 and TRBJ2-7; TRBD2 matches 10 bases. Germline CDR1 is ENHRY and CDR2 is SYGVKD. Trimming at V came to 3 bases and at J to 4 bases, leaving 15 bases not matched to a gene. The CDR3 is 18 amino acids. CDR3 nucleotide sequence: TGTGCCATCAGTGACAACGGGGCTAGCGGGAGTCGTGTATACGAGCAGTACTTC. Translation: CAISDNGASGSRVYEQYF.

The V call is TRBV11-2, the J call TRBJ2-5; TRBD2 matches 14 bases. CDR1 is SGHAT and CDR2 is FQNNGV in the germline V gene. This CDR3 has 18 residues. Trimming at V came to 2 bases and at J to 5 bases, leaving 10 bases not matched to a gene. CDR3 sequence reads: CASSLMTSGRASSETQYF. CDR3 nucleotide sequence: TGTGCCAGCAGCTTAATGACTAGCGGGAGGGCCTCTTCGGAGACCCAGTACTTC.

V is TRBV4-1 and J is TRBJ2-5, with TRBD1 matching 8 bases. Trimming took 2 bases from V and 5 from J; bases not matched to a gene: 7. The CDR3 sequence is 15 residues long. Germline loops: CDR1 MGHRA, CDR2 YSYEKL. The CDR3 here is CASSQRGQGAETQYF. The CDR3 coding sequence is TGCGCCAGCAGCCAACGAGGGCAGGGGGCTGAGACCCAGTACTTC.

This clone was found once. The gene calls are TRBV19 and TRBJ2-7; TRBD2 aligns across 14 bases. CDR3 length: 14 residues. CDR1 and CDR2 from the germline V gene are LNHDA and SQIVND (reference sequence). The V and J ends lost 8 bases and 5 bases, in that order; junction bases with no gene match: 5. The CDR3 DNA is TGTGCCAGTGGGACTAGCGGGAGTTTGAACGAGCAGTACTTC. It specifies CASGTSGSLNEQYF.

This rearrangement joins TRBV5-4 to TRBJ2-7, with D unclear. The CDR3 covers 13 residues. Germline CDR1 reads SGHNT; CDR2 reads YYREEE (reference sequence). Trimming removed 1 base at V and 0 bases at J, with 5 bases between. CDR3 nucleotide sequence: TGTGCCAGCAGCTTGCTAAACTCCTACGAGCAGTACTTC. Translating gives CASSLLNSYEQYF.

The table lists this clone with a few counts. The rearrangement links TRBV7-9 to TRBJ2-7; TRBD2 agrees at 12 bases. The germline V gene has CDR1 SEHNR and CDR2 FQNEAQ (reference sequence). This CDR3 region has 15 residues. V shed 5 bases, J shed 5 bases, and the junction held 7 bases outside the gene matches. CDR3 protein: CASSPRTSGINEQYF. The CDR3 DNA follows: TGTGCCAGCAGCCCAAGGACTAGCGGGATAAACGAGCAGTACTTC.

J is TRBJ2-5 and V is TRBV5-1; 10 bases are shared with TRBD2. This CDR3 contains 16 residues. The V gene's germline CDR1 is SGHRS and CDR2 YFSETQ. V lost 3 bases to trimming and J lost 5 bases; unmatched junction nucleotides: 10. CDR3 region: CASSSQASGSAETQYF. The CDR3 coding sequence is TGCGCCAGCAGCTCACAAGCTAGCGGGAGCGCTGAGACCCAGTACTTC.

This clone was observed a few times. The chain is built from TRBV2 and TRBJ2-3, with 10 bases matching TRBD2. Germline V lookup: CDR1 SNHLY, CDR2 FYNNEI. This CDR3 contains 14 residues. V shed 3 bases and J 6 bases; nucleotides not matched to a gene: 3. CDR3 sequence (DNA): TGTGCCAGCAGTGATAGTAGCGGGAGGGATACGCAGTATTTT. Protein sequence: CASSDSSGRDTQYF.

The chain joins TRBV9 to TRBJ2-5, with 16 bases fitting TRBD2. Germline CDR1 and CDR2: SGDLS and YYNGEE. The length of the CDR3 is 17 residues. Trimming cost V 4 bases and J 2 bases; bases outside gene matches: 5. CDR3 nucleotide sequence: TGTGCCAGCAGCTCCCGGGGACTAGCGGGAGGGCAAGAGACCCAGTACTTC. Protein product: CASSSRGLAGGQETQYF.

This chain uses TRBV9 with TRBJ2-3, with TRBD2 matching 7 bases. This CDR3 is built from 16 residues. The V gene's germline CDR1 is SGDLS and CDR2 YYNGEE. With V trimmed by 1 base and J by 0 bases, 5 bases remained unmatched. The CDR3 sequence: CASSVPKTSSTDTQYF. Here the CDR3 DNA reads TGTGCCAGCAGCGTACCGAAGACTAGCAGCACAGATACGCAGTATTTT.

The chain links TRBV5-8 to TRBJ2-5; D is possibly TRBD2 (5 bases). CDR1 is SGHTS and CDR2 is YDEGEE in the germline V gene. With 3 bases removed from V and 9 bases from J, the gap between germline ends came to 18 bases. The CDR3 consists of 14 residues. CDR3 nucleotides: TGTGCCAGCAGCTACTCCGTTGGGAGTGTGGCCCAGTACTTC. Translating it yields CASSYSVGSVAQYF.

This clone rates as medium-sized (0.01 to 0.1%). This sequence joins TRBV28 and TRBJ2-7; 9 positions agree with TRBD2. CDR1 is MDHEN, CDR2 SYDVKM, per germline. This CDR3 is built from 17 residues. The trim removed 8 bases at V and 3 bases at J, leaving 17 bases unmatched. This CDR3 reads CASGLGVGGGRVYEQYF. CDR3 nucleotides: TGTGCCAGCGGTCTTGGGGTGGGAGGCGGGAGGGTCTACGAGCAGTACTTC. The full variable domain, completed using reference TRBV28 and TRBJ2-7, is DVKVTQSSRYLVKRTGEKVFLECVQDMDHENMFWYRQDPGLGLRLIYFSYDVKMKEKGDIPEGYSVSREKKERFSLILESASTNQTSMYLCASGLGVGGGRVYEQYFGPGTRLTVT.

This chain connects TRBV25-1 to TRBJ2-3; 9 positions agree with TRBD1. The V and J ends lost 5 bases and 7 bases, in that order; junction bases with no gene match: 7. Germline V gene data show CDR1 as MGHDK and CDR2 as SYGVNS. CDR3 length: 14 amino acids. The DNA for the CDR3 is TGTGCCAGCAGTAGACAGGGGGGGACTCATACGCAGTATTTT. This sequence encodes CASSRQGGTHTQYF.

V is TRBV6-5 and J is TRBJ1-2; 8 positions match TRBD1. From germline, CDR1 is MNHEY and CDR2 SVGAGI. Trimming at V came to 9 bases and at J to 4 bases, leaving 4 bases not matched to a gene. The CDR3 is 12 amino acids. CDR3 DNA sequence: TGTGCCAGTCGGGACAGGAGCTATGGCTACACCTTC. Protein product: CASRDRSYGYTF.

The chain is built from TRBV2 and TRBJ2-7, with D perhaps matching TRBD1 (6 bases). CDR3 size: 12 residues. The germline CDR1 and CDR2 sequences are SNHLY and FYNNEI. Trimming shortened V by 6 bases and J by 6 bases, and 12 bases separated the two germline ends. The CDR3 DNA reads as TGTGCCAGCAGGGGGAGAGGGGGCGAGCAGTACTTC. Amino acids: CASRGRGGEQYF.

The chain employs TRBV5-1 and TRBJ2-2; 8 bases agree with TRBD2. CDR3 size: 15 residues. Trimming at V came to 0 bases and at J to 6 bases, leaving 4 bases not matched to a gene. The germline V gene has CDR1 SGHRS and CDR2 YFSETQ. CDR3 protein: CASSLGLAFSGELFF. Written as DNA, the CDR3 is TGCGCCAGCAGCTTGGGACTAGCGTTTTCCGGGGAGCTGTTTTTT.

The J gene is TRBJ2-1, the V gene TRBV7-2, with D perhaps matching TRBD2 (5 bases). Trimming shortened V by 3 bases and J by 2 bases, and 17 bases separated the two germline ends. This CDR3 comprises 17 residues. Germline V gene lookup returns CDR1 SGHTA and CDR2 FQGNSA. The CDR3 sequence: CASSFLRASPPYNEQFF. CDR3 bases: TGTGCCAGCAGCTTTTTGAGGGCCTCACCGCCCTACAATGAGCAGTTCTTC.

The chain couples TRBV27 to TRBJ2-7, with 9 bases that match TRBD2. Germline CDR1 is MNHEY and CDR2 is SMNVEV (reference sequence). CDR3 length equals 15 residues. The J segment lost 2 bases and the V segment lost 3 bases, leaving 5 bases of the junction unmatched. The CDR3 DNA sequence: TGTGCCAGCAGTTTCTTAGCGGGAGAAACCTACGAGCAGTACTTC. This translates into CASSFLAGETYEQYF.

The chain carries TRBV6-6 and TRBJ1-1; no clear D. CDR3 length: 14 amino acids. V gave up 4 bases and J gave up 1 base, with 10 bases separating them. The germline gives CDR1 MNHNY, CDR2 SVGAGI (reference sequence). The CDR3 DNA is TGTGCCAGCAGTTCCCCCGGAGGGAACACTGAAGCTTTCTTT. Translation gives CASSSPGGNTEAFF.

This chain uses TRBV2 with TRBJ2-1; 10 bases match TRBD2. This CDR3 is 14 amino acids long. J lost 4 bases, V lost 5 bases, and 2 bases had no gene match. Germline V gene sequence: CDR1 SNHLY, CDR2 FYNNEI. CDR3 nucleotides: TGTGCCAGCAGTACTAGCGGGACATACAATGAGCAGTTCTTC. As protein: CASSTSGTYNEQFF. The full variable domain, in which reference TRBV2 and TRBJ2-1 provide the parts outside the CDR3, is EPEVTQTPSHQVTQMGQEVILRCVPISNHLYFYWYRQILGQKVEFLVSFYNNEISEKSEIFDDQFSVERPDGSNFTLKIRSTKLEDSAMYFCASSTSGTYNEQFFGPGTRLTVL.

V is TRBV28 and J is TRBJ1-2; weak D call: TRBD1 (6 bases). This CDR3 spans 15 amino acids. CDR1 and CDR2 from the germline V gene are MDHEN and SYDVKM. V lost 4 bases to trimming and J lost 0 bases, with 12 bases between them. In DNA, the CDR3 is TGTGCCAGCAGTTCCCCGGGACAAGCTAACTATGGCTACACCTTC. This sequence encodes CASSSPGQANYGYTF.